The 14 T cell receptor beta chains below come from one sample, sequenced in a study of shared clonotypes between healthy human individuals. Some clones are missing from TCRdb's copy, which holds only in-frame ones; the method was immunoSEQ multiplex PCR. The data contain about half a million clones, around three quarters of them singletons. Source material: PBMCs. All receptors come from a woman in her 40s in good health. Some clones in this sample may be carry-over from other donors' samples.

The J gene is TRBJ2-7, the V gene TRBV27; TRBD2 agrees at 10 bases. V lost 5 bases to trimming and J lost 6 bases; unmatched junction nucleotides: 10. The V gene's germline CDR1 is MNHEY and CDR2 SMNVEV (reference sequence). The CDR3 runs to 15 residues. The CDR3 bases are TGTGCCAGCAGTCCCCTAGCGGGAGTGCGGGCCGAGCAGTACTTC. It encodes CASSPLAGVRAEQYF.

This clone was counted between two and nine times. Here the CDR3 reads CSVEDSSVHGYTF. Written as DNA, the CDR3 is TGCAGCGTTGAAGATAGCTCCGTCCATGGCTACACCTTC. The chain carries TRBV29-1 and TRBJ1-2, with D uncertain. Germline-derived CDR1 and CDR2 are SQVTM and ANQGSEA. Between the trimmed V and J ends, which lost 0 bases and 6 bases, there was a span of 11 bases. This CDR3 is built from 13 residues.

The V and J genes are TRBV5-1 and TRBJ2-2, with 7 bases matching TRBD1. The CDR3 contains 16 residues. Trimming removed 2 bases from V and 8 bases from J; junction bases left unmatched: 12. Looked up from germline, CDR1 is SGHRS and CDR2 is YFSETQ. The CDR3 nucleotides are TGCGCCAGCAGCTTTATCACAGGGGTGGCTGGAGGGGAGCTGTTTTTT. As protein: CASSFITGVAGGELFF.

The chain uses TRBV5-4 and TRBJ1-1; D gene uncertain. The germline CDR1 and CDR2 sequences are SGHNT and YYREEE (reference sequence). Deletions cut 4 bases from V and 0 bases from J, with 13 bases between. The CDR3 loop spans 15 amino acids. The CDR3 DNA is TGTGCCAGCAGCGCCGGTGGGCAGATGAACACTGAAGCTTTCTTT. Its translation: CASSAGGQMNTEAFF. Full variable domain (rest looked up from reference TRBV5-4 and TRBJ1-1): ETGVTQSPTHLIKTRGQQVTLRCSSQSGHNTVSWYQQALGQGPQFIFQYYREEENGRGNFPPRFSGLQFPNYSSELNVNALELDDSALYLCASSAGGQMNTEAFFGQGTRLTVV.

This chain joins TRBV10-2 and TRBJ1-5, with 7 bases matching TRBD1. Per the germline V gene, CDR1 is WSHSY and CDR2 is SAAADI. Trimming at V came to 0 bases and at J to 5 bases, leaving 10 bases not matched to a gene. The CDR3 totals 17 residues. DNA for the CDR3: TGCGCCAGCAGTGAGTCGTTCCGGGAGGGGGCCTATCAGCCCCAGCATTTT. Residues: CASSESFREGAYQPQHF.

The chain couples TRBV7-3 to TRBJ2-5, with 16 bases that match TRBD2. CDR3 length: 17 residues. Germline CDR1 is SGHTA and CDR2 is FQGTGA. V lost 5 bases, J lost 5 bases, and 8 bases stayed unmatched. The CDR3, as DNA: TGTGCCAGCAGCATGGGGACTAGCGGGAGGGCCCGGGAGACCCAGTACTTC. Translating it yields CASSMGTSGRARETQYF.

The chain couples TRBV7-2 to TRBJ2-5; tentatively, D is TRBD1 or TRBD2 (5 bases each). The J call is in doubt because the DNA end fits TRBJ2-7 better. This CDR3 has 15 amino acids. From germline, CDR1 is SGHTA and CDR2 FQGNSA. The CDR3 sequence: CASSPPGRGSYEQYF. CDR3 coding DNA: TGTGCCAGCAGCCCTCCGGGACGGGGCTCCTACGAGCAGTACTTC.

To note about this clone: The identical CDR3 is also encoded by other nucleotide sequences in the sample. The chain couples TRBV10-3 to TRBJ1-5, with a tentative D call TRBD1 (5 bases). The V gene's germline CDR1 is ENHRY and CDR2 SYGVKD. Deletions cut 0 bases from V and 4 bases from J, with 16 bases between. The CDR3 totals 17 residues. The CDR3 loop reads CAISESSDSVSNQPQHF. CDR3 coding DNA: TGTGCCATCAGTGAGTCGAGCGACAGTGTTAGTAATCAGCCCCAGCATTTT.

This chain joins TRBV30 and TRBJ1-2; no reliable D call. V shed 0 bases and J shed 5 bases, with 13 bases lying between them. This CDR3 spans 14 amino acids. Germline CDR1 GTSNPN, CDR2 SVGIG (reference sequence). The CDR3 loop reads CAWSVDRFVYGYTF. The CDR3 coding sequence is TGTGCCTGGAGTGTAGACCGATTCGTTTATGGCTACACCTTC.

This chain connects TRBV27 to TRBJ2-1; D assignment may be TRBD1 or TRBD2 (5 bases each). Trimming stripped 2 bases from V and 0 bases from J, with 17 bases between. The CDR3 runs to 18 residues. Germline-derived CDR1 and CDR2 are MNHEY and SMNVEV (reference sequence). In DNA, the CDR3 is TGTGCCAGCAGTTTAGGATCCGGGGCGGGCATCTCCTACAATGAGCAGTTCTTC. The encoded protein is CASSLGSGAGISYNEQFF.

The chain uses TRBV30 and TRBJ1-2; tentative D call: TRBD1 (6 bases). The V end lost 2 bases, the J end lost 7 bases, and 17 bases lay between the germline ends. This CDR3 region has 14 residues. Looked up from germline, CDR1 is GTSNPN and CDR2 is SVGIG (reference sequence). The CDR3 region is CAWSPGTGGLGYTF. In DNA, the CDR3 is TGTGCCTGGAGTCCTGGGACGGGGGGCCTTGGCTACACCTTC.

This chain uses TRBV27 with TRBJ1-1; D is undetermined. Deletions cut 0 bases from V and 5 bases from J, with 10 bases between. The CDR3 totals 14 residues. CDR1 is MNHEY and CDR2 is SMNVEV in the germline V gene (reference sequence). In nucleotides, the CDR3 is TGTGCCAGCAGTTTATCCGCCGAGTGGACTGAAGCTTTCTTT. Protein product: CASSLSAEWTEAFF.

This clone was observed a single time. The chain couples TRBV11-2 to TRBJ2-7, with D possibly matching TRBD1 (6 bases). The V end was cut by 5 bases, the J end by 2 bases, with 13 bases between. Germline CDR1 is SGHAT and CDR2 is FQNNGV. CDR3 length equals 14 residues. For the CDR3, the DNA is TGTGCCAGCAGCCGATGGACAGCACCCTACGAGCAGTACTTC. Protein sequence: CASSRWTAPYEQYF.

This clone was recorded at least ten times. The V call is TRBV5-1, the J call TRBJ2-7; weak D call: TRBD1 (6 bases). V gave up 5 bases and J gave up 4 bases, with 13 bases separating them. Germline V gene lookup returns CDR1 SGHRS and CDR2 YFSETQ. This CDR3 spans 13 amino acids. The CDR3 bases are TGCGCCAGCAGTCACGGGACAATTTACGAGCAGTACTTC. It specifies CASSHGTIYEQYF.